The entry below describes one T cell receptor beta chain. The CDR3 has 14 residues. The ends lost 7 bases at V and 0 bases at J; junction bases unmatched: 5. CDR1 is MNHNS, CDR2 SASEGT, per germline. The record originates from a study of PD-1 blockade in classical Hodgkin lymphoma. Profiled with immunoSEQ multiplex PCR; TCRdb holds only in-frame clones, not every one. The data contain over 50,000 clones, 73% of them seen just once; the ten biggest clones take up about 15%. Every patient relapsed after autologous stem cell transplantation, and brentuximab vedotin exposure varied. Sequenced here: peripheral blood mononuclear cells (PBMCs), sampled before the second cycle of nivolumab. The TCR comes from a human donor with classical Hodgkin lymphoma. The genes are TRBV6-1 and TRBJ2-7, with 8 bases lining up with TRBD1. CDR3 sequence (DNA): TGTGCCAGCATCCTGACAGGGGTCTCCTACGAGCAGTACTTC. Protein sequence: CASILTGVSYEQYF.